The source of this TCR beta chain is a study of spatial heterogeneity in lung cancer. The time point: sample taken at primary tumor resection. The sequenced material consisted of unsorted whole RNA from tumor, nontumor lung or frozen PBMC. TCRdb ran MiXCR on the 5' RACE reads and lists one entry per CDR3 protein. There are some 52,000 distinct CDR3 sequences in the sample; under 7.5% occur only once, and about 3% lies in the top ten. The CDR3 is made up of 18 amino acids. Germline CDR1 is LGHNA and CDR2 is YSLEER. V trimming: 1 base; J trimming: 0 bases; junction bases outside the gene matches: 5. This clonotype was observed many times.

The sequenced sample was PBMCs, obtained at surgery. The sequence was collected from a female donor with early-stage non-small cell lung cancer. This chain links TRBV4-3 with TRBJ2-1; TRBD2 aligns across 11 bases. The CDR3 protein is CASSQGASGGPSYNEQFF. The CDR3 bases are TGCGCCAGCAGCCAAGGGGCTAGCGGGGGGCCCTCCTACAATGAGCAGTTCTTC.